This T cell receptor beta chain stems from a study of shared clonotypes between healthy human individuals. Regarding the study as a whole: Sequencing depth was expected to influence donor clonotype sharing.

Naive CD8 cells lacked CD45RO, underwent positive selection for CCR7 and left out terminally differentiated effector memory CD45RA+ cells. Worth noting for this clone: Its cognate antigen is unknown. The sample has other DNA sequences that encode this CDR3 too.

V gave up 4 bases and J gave up 2 bases, with 3 bases separating them. Germline lookup yields CDR1 SGHVS and CDR2 FQNEAQ. This CDR3 is built from 11 residues. In the original processing: Because ImmunoSEQ provided only junction sequences with no quality scores, the filtering differed. Only in-frame clones appear in the TCRdb table, and some are missing; sequencing was by immunoSEQ multiplex PCR. V and J calls plus clone size are reproduced from that table; the DNA served to infer D and trimming. The sample gives roughly 2,000,000 clones, 80% to 95% of which show up once; about 1.6% is in the top ten.

The rearrangement links TRBV7-8 to TRBJ2-7, with D hard to call. Sequencing was carried out using naive CD8+ T cells from PBMCs. The TCR comes from a man aged 18 to 30 in good health. Some clones in this sample may be carry-over from other donors' samples. The DNA for the CDR3 is TGTGCCAGCAGCTCAACCTACGAGCAGTACTTC. It yields the protein CASSSTYEQYF.